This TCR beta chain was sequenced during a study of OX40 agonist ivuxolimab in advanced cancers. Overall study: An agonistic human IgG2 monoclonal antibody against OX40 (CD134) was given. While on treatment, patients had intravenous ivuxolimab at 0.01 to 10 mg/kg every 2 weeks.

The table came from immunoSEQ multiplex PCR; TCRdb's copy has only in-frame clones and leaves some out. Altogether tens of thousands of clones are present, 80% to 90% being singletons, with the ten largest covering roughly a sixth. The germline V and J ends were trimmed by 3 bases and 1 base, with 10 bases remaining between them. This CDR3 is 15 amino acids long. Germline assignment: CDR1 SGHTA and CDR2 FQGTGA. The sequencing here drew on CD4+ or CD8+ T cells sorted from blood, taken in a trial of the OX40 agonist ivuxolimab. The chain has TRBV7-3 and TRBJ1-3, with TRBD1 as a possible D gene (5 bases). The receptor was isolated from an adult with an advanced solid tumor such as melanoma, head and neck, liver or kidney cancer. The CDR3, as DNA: TGTGCCAGCAGCTTCGGTGGGGCGTCTGGAAACACCATATATTTT. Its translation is CASSFGGASGNTIYF.